This T cell receptor (beta chain) was sequenced during a study of Ad26.COV2.S vaccination and SARS-CoV-2 variants. Study results and caveats: There was a possibility that the TCR breadth and depth analyses underestimated total T cell responses.

The treatment was: some 20 received Ad26.COV2.S at low or high dose, single or two shots; about five received placebo; per-sample allocation not given. Sampling was done on day 63 after the first vaccine or placebo injection. This vaccine is an Ad26 vector that expresses the Wuhan-strain SARS-CoV-2 spike. Assay: immunoSEQ multiplex PCR; the TCRdb copy retains only in-frame clones and omits some. Of around 450,000 clones listed, 88% are singletons. Germline trimming cut 10 bases from V and 1 base from J; bases unmatched to any gene: 8. CDR1 and CDR2 (germline): SEHNR, FQNEAQ (reference sequence). The CDR3 totals 16 residues. For this clone: The antigen is unknown.

Sequenced material: peripheral blood, taken in a trial of Ad26.COV2.S vaccine versus placebo. This receptor was identified in a person between 18 and 59 years old who received the Ad26.COV2.S COVID-19 vaccine or a placebo. The chain employs TRBV7-9 and TRBJ2-6; TRBD1 aligns across 9 bases. This chain's CDR3 is CAKTTGGLSGANVLTF. CDR3 DNA sequence: TGTGCCAAAACGACAGGGGGACTGTCTGGGGCCAACGTCCTGACTTTC.